Below are 20 T cell receptor beta chains sequenced from a single sample in a study of cytomegalovirus exposure and HLA in healthy donors. PCR primers comprised 60 Vbeta and 13 Jbeta primers. Data came from immunoSEQ multiplex PCR; TCRdb stores just in-frame clones and leaves some out. This sample has approximately 270,000 clones, with 80% found just once. Sequenced material: PBMCs. The receptors were sampled from a girl aged 2-10 years in good health and CMV-seronegative.

The chain uses TRBV10-3 and TRBJ2-1; the match to TRBD2 covers 13 bases. CDR1 is ENHRY and CDR2 is SYGVKD in the germline V gene. This CDR3 contains 16 residues. The V segment lost 6 bases and the J segment 3 bases; nucleotides outside the gene matches: 5. The CDR3 spells CAISGTSGDSYNEQFF. The CDR3 region has the DNA TGTGCCATCAGCGGGACTAGCGGGGACAGCTACAATGAGCAGTTCTTC.

The chain is built from TRBV7-2 and TRBJ2-2; the match to TRBD1 covers 10 bases. Germline CDR1 and CDR2: SGHTA and FQGNSA. V shed 6 bases and J 3 bases; nucleotides not matched to a gene: 7. CDR3 length: 16 amino acids. CDR3 DNA: TGTGCCAGCAGTCTGGCCGGGACAGGGGACACCGGGGAGCTGTTTTTT. It specifies CASSLAGTGDTGELFF.

V is TRBV28 and J is TRBJ2-7, with a weak D call TRBD1 (5 bases). CDR3 length equals 13 residues. Trimming shortened V by 6 bases and J by 5 bases, and 14 bases separated the two germline ends. Germline V CDR1 and CDR2: MDHEN, SYDVKM. CDR3: CASSATLGDEQYF. The CDR3 coding sequence is TGTGCCAGCAGCGCCACCTTAGGGGACGAGCAGTACTTC.

The chain links TRBV19 to TRBJ1-2; D is possibly TRBD1 (5 bases). Germline lookup yields CDR1 LNHDA and CDR2 SQIVND (reference sequence). Trimming removed 1 base from V and 5 bases from J, with 20 bases in between. This CDR3 has 17 residues. The CDR3 sequence is CASSIVGQGMDKYGYTF. In DNA form, the CDR3 reads TGTGCCAGTAGTATAGTTGGTCAGGGTATGGATAAATATGGCTACACCTTC.

The genes are TRBV9 and TRBJ2-7; 7 bases match TRBD1. Germline CDR1 is SGDLS and CDR2 is YYNGEE. V shed 4 bases, J shed 6 bases, and the junction held 10 bases outside the gene matches. This CDR3 has 14 residues. CDR3 in amino acids: CASSPRQGSSEQYF. The CDR3 DNA is TGTGCCAGCAGCCCAAGACAGGGATCGTCCGAGCAGTACTTC.

V is TRBV13 and J is TRBJ2-7, with D perhaps TRBD1 (6 bases). The CDR3 length is 13 residues. Germline CDR1 and CDR2: PRHDT and FYEKMQ (reference sequence). V was pared by 5 bases and J by 4 bases, with 12 bases between. Here the CDR3 reads CASSEKRGYEQYF. CDR3 DNA sequence: TGTGCCAGCAGCGAGAAAAGGGGGTACGAGCAGTACTTC.

The chain recombines TRBV4-2 with TRBJ2-7; the match to TRBD2 covers 9 bases. Germline CDR1 is LGHNA and CDR2 is YNFKEQ. There are 16 residues in the CDR3. The V segment lost 0 bases and the J segment 4 bases; nucleotides outside the gene matches: 7. Here the CDR3 reads CASSQDPAGGVYEQYF. DNA of the CDR3: TGTGCCAGCAGCCAAGATCCAGCGGGGGGCGTATACGAGCAGTACTTC.

This chain uses TRBV28 with TRBJ2-7; 13 bases fit TRBD2. CDR3 length: 14 amino acids. The germline V gene encodes CDR1 MDHEN and CDR2 SYDVKM. V lost 7 bases, J lost 6 bases, and 6 bases stayed unmatched. CDR3 residues: CASTTSGRAVEQYF. The CDR3 region has the DNA TGTGCCAGCACCACTAGCGGGAGGGCCGTCGAGCAGTACTTC. Drawing the rest from reference TRBV28 and TRBJ2-7, the complete variable domain is DVKVTQSSRYLVKRTGEKVFLECVQDMDHENMFWYRQDPGLGLRLIYFSYDVKMKEKGDIPEGYSVSREKKERFSLILESASTNQTSMYLCASTTSGRAVEQYFGPGTRLTVT.

The V gene is TRBV9, the J gene TRBJ2-3, with a tentative D call TRBD2 (5 bases). Deletions cut 0 bases from V and 4 bases from J, with 12 bases between. The CDR3 is 15 amino acids. From germline, CDR1 is SGDLS and CDR2 YYNGEE. The DNA for the CDR3 is TGTGCCAGCAGCGTAGACGGGAAATTGTCAGATACGCAGTATTTT. Protein product: CASSVDGKLSDTQYF.

This sequence joins TRBV28 and TRBJ2-7, with 9 bases identical to TRBD2. Germline values: CDR1 MDHEN, CDR2 SYDVKM. This CDR3 spans 14 amino acids. The V gene end was trimmed by 6 bases and the J gene end by 0 bases; junction bases not matched to a gene: 3. The CDR3 DNA reads TGTGCCAGCAGCCGTAGCGGGAGCTCCTACGAGCAGTACTTC. It yields the protein CASSRSGSSYEQYF.

V usage is TRBV14 and J usage is TRBJ2-7; 9 bases match TRBD2. The CDR3 is 16 residues long. The germline V gene has CDR1 SGHDN and CDR2 FVKESK. Trimming at V came to 4 bases and at J to 3 bases, leaving 10 bases not matched to a gene. The CDR3 loop reads CASSPPRGLAFYEQYF. The CDR3 DNA reads as TGTGCCAGCAGCCCCCCTAGGGGACTAGCCTTCTACGAGCAGTACTTC.

This clone came up once. The chain couples TRBV5-1 to TRBJ1-1; TRBD1 might be the D (6 bases). Trimming removed 4 bases at V and 1 base at J, with 8 bases between. This CDR3 is built from 13 residues. Germline values: CDR1 SGHRS, CDR2 YFSETQ. CDR3 bases: TGCGCCAGCAGCAGGACAGAGAACACTGAAGCTTTCTTT. Translated: CASSRTENTEAFF.

This rearrangement joins TRBV28 to TRBJ1-2, with TRBD1 matching over 7 bases. Germline trimming cut 6 bases from V and 6 bases from J; bases unmatched to any gene: 7. Germline V gene sequence: CDR1 MDHEN, CDR2 SYDVKM. The CDR3 spans 13 residues. The chain's CDR3 is CASSSDDRDGYTF. The CDR3 nucleotides read TGTGCCAGCAGCTCAGACGACAGGGATGGCTACACCTTC.

The sample holds one count of this clone. The chain recombines TRBV13 with TRBJ2-7, with 14 nucleotides matching TRBD2. The germline V gene encodes CDR1 PRHDT and CDR2 FYEKMQ (reference sequence). CDR3 length: 17 amino acids. Trimming cost V 3 bases and J 2 bases; bases outside gene matches: 6. CDR3 bases: TGTGCCAGCAGCTTCCTCGGGGGACTAGCGGGAGCCTACGAGCAGTACTTC. Translating it yields CASSFLGGLAGAYEQYF.

The V and J genes are TRBV6-5 and TRBJ2-2; D is ambiguous. V lost 7 bases and J 4 bases, leaving 16 bases between the germline ends. CDR1 is MNHEY and CDR2 is SVGAGI in the germline V gene. This CDR3 contains 15 residues. The CDR3 DNA follows: TGTGCCAGCAACCCGGTGGGCCCGAGCACCGGGGAGCTGTTTTTT. Translating gives CASNPVGPSTGELFF.

V and J are TRBV5-4 and TRBJ1-1, with TRBD1 matching over 8 bases. Germline assignment: CDR1 SGHNT and CDR2 YYREEE (reference sequence). The CDR3 sequence is 14 residues long. Trimming took 5 bases from V and 3 from J; bases not matched to a gene: 6. The CDR3 sequence: CASRNRGEHTEAFF. The CDR3 nucleotides read TGTGCCAGCAGAAACAGGGGGGAGCACACTGAAGCTTTCTTT.

V gene TRBV19 combines with J gene TRBJ1-2; weak D call: TRBD1 (5 bases). CDR3 length: 16 residues. The V gene lost 0 bases and the J gene lost 5 bases, with 16 bases spanning the gap. Germline V lookup: CDR1 LNHDA, CDR2 SQIVND (reference sequence). Here the CDR3 reads CASSIDKDRLPYGYTF. CDR3 nucleotides: TGTGCCAGTAGTATAGATAAAGACAGATTGCCTTATGGCTACACCTTC.

The chain couples TRBV2 to TRBJ2-1, with TRBD2 matching 9 bases. Germline V CDR1 and CDR2: SNHLY, FYNNEI. Trimming at V came to 8 bases and at J to 3 bases, leaving 11 bases not matched to a gene. The CDR3 length is 16 residues. The CDR3 is CASPGAGGMNYNEQFF. DNA of the CDR3: TGTGCCAGCCCCGGGGCGGGGGGGATGAACTACAATGAGCAGTTCTTC. The whole variable domain, remainder taken from reference TRBV2 and TRBJ2-1, is EPEVTQTPSHQVTQMGQEVILRCVPISNHLYFYWYRQILGQKVEFLVSFYNNEISEKSEIFDDQFSVERPDGSNFTLKIRSTKLEDSAMYFCASPGAGGMNYNEQFFGPGTRLTVL.

V usage is TRBV15 and J usage is TRBJ1-4, with TRBD1 as a possible D gene (5 bases). Per the germline V gene, CDR1 is LNHNV and CDR2 is YYDKDF (reference sequence). V was clipped by 1 base and J by 8 bases, with 14 bases between them. The CDR3 extends over 15 amino acids. CDR3 DNA sequence: TGTGCCACCAGCAGAGGGGGCATGCTAGGCGAAAAACTGTTTTTT. Translating gives CATSRGGMLGEKLFF.

The CDR3 DNA reads TGTGCCAGCAGCCCAAGGGCTAGCGGGGGGCATGAGCAGTTCTTC. This encodes CASSPRASGGHEQFF. V gene TRBV4-2 combines with J gene TRBJ2-1; TRBD2 matches 11 bases. The length of the CDR3 is 15 residues. V shed 4 bases, J shed 8 bases, and the junction held 7 bases outside the gene matches. The germline V gene has CDR1 LGHNA and CDR2 YNFKEQ.